This record concerns one T cell receptor (beta chain) sequence. The antigen remains undetermined. The CDR3 extends over 13 amino acids. Trimming removed 5 bases from V and 4 bases from J, with 12 bases in between. Germline V gives CDR1 MNHEY, CDR2 SVGEGT. The data stem from a study of vaccination and CD4 T cells after COVID-19. Overall study results and limits: Spike mono-reactivity marked 304 of 307 vaccine-specific clones in convalescent patients.

An Oncomine TCR Beta short-read assay was used to sequence the DNA from cultured CD4+ T cells. TCRdb called the PCR reads again in MiXCR, with one record for every CDR3 protein. The sample holds tens of thousands of distinct CDR3 sequences, 41% seen once. Indicated time point: late sampling 161 to 241 days after vaccination in a few convalescent patients. Described treatment: 10-day PBMC culture with coronavirus spike peptide pools or control peptides (ViraFEST assay). The source material was CD4+ T cells from blood, cultured in vitro, sampled about 7 months after SARS-CoV-2 vaccination. V usage is TRBV6-2 or TRBV6-3 and J usage is TRBJ2-7; D is uncertain. This clonotype was obtained from a human donor who had recovered from COVID-19. CDR3 nucleotides: TGTGCCAGCAGTCACATAACCACTTACGAGCAGTACTTC. Protein product: CASSHITTYEQYF.